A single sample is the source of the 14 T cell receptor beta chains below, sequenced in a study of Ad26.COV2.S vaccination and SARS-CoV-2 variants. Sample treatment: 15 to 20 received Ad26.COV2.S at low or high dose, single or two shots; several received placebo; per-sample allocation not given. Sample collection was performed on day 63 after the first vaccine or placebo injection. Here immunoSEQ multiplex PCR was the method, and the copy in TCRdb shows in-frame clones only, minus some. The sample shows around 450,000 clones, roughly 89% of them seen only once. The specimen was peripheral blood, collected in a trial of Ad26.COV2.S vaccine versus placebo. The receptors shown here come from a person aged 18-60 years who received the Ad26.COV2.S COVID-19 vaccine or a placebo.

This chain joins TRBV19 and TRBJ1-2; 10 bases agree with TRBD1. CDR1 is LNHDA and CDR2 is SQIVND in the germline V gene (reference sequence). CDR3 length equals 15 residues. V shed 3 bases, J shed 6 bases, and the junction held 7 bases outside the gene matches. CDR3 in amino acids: CASSITPGTGDGYTF. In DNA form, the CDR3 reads TGTGCCAGTAGTATCACCCCCGGGACAGGGGATGGCTACACCTTC.

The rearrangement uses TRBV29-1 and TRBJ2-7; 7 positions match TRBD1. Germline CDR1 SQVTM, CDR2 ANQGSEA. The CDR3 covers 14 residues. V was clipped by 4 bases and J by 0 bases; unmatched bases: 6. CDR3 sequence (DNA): TGCAGCGTTGTGGGACAGCTGAGCTCCTACGAGCAGTACTTC. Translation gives CSVVGQLSSYEQYF.

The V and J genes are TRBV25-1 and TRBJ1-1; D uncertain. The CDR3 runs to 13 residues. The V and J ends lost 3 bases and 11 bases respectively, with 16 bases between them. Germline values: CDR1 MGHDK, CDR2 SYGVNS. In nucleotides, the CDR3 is TGTGCCAGCAGTGAGAGCACACCTCCTGGGGCTTTCTTT. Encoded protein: CASSESTPPGAFF. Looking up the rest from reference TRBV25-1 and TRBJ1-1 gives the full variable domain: EADIYQTPRYLVIGTGKKITLECSQTMGHDKMYWYQQDPGMELHLIHYSYGVNSTEKGDLSSESTVSRIRTEHFPLTLESARPSHTSQYLCASSESTPPGAFFGQGTRLTVV.

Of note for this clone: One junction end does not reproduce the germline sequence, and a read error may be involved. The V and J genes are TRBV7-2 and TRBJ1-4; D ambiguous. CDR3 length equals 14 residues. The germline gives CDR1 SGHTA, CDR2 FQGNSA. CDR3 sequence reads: CASSLAGINVKLFF. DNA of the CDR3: TGTGCCAGCAGCTTAGCAGGGATTAATGTAAAACTGTTTTTT.

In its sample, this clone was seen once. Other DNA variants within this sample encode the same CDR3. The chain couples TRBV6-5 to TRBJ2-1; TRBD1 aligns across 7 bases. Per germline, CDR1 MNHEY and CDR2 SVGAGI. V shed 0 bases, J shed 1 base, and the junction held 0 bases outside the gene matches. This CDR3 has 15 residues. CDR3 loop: CASSYSTGSYNEQFF. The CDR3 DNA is TGTGCCAGCAGTTACTCGACAGGGTCCTACAATGAGCAGTTCTTC.

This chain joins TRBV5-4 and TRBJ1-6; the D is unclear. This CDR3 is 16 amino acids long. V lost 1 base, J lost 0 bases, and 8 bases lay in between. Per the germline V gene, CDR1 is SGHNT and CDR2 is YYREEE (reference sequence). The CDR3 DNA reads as TGTGCCAGCAGCTTGTTGGGAAGCTCCTATAATTCACCCCTCCACTTT. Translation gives CASSLLGSSYNSPLHF.

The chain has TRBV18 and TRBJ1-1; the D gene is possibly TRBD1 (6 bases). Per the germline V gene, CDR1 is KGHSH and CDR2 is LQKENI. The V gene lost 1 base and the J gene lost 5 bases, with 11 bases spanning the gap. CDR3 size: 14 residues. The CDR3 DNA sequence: TGTGCCAGCTCACCACAGAACAGGGAGACTGAAGCTTTCTTT. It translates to CASSPQNRETEAFF.

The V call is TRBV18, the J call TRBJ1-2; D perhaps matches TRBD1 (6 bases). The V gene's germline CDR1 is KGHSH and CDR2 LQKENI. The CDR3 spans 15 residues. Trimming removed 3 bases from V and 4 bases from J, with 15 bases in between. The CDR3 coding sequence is TGTGCCAGCTCACCGGGGGCCTTAGGGGTCTATGGCTACACCTTC. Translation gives CASSPGALGVYGYTF.

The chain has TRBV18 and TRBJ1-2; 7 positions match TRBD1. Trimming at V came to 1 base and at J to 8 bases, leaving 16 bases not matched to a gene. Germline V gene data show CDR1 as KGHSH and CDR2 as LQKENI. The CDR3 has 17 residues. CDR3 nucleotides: TGTGCCAGCTCACCACGACTGATTAGTTACGACAGGGACGGCTACACCTTC. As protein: CASSPRLISYDRDGYTF. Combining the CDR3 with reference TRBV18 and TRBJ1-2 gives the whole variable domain NAGVMQNPRHLVRRRGQEARLRCSPMKGHSHVYWYRQLPEEGLKFMVYLQKENIIDESGMPKERFSAEFPKEGPSILRIQQVVRGDSAAYFCASSPRLISYDRDGYTFGSGTRLTVV.

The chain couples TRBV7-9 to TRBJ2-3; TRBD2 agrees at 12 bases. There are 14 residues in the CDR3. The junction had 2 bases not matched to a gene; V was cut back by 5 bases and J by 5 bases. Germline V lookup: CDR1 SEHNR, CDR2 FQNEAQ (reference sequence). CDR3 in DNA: TGTGCCAGCAGCCGACTAGCGGGGGTAGATACGCAGTATTTT. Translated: CASSRLAGVDTQYF.

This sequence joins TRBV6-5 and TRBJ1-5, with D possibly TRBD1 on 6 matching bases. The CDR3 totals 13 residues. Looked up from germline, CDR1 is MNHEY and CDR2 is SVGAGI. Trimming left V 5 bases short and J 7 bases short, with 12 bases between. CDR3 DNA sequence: TGTGCCAGCAGTCCCAGGGGAGGACAGCCCCAGCATTTT. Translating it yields CASSPRGGQPQHF.

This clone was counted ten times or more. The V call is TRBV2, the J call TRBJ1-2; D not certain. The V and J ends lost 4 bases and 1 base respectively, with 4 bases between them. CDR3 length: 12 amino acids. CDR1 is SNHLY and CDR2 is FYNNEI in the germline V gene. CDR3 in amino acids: CASSGNNYGYTF. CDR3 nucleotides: TGTGCCAGCAGTGGAAATAACTATGGCTACACCTTC.

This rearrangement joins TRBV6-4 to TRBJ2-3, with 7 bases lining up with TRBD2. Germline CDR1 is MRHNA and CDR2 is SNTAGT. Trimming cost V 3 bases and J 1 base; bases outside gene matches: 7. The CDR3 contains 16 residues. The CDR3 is CASSEESGIRTDTQYF. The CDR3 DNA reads TGTGCCAGCAGTGAAGAAAGCGGGATCCGCACAGATACGCAGTATTTT.

This CDR3 is CASSMGVFPSNYGYTF. The CDR3, as DNA: TGTGCCAGTAGTATGGGGGTCTTCCCTTCTAACTATGGCTACACCTTC. The J gene is TRBJ1-2, the V gene TRBV19; possibly TRBD1 for D (5 bases). CDR1 and CDR2 (germline): LNHDA, SQIVND (reference sequence). Trimming removed 3 bases from V and 0 bases from J, with 14 bases in between. This CDR3 comprises 16 residues.